This T cell receptor beta chain was identified in a study of blood T cells in healthy people across ages. Across the whole study: Per two T cells, about one barcoded beta molecule was captured through template switching.

Primed by a sample-barcoded 5' primer and a J-beta primer mix, a second PCR proceeded for 7 to 11 cycles. MiXCR was run by TCRdb on the 5' RACE reads, yielding one entry per CDR3 protein. The sample contains approximately 780,000 distinct CDR3 sequences, more than 25% of which appear only once. Comments on this clonotype: The antigen remains undetermined.

Donors gave around 9.8 milliliters of peripheral blood apiece. The CDR3 sequence is 14 residues long. V dropped 5 bases and J dropped 3; count of bases not matched to a gene: 3. Germline-derived CDR1 and CDR2 are DFQATT and SNEGSKA (reference sequence). The study, taken as a whole, reports: Researchers said unsorted PBMCs prevented a conclusive naive versus antigen-experienced comparison.

This sample also appeared in a second study, on T cells of mothers and their children. According to that study: No clone of persistent microchimeric T cells was detected.

The chain has TRBV20-1 and TRBJ2-1, with 11 positions matching TRBD2. Material for sequencing was blood. This clonotype was obtained from a boy aged 5-17 years in good health. CDR3 DNA sequence: TGCAGTGCTCTGACTAGCGGGGTCTACAATGAGCAGTTCTTC. Translated: CSALTSGVYNEQFF.